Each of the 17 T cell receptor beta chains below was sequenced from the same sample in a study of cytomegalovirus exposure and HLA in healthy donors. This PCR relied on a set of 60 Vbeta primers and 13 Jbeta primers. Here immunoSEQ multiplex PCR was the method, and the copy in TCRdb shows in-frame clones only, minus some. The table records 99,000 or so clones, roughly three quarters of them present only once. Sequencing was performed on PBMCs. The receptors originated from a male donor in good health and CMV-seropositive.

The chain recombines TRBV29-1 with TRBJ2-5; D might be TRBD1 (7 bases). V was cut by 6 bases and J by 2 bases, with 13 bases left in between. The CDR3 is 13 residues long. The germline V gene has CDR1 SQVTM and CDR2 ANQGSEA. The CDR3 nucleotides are TGCAGCGTCGCGGGACAGCAACAAGAGACCCAGTACTTC. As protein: CSVAGQQQETQYF.

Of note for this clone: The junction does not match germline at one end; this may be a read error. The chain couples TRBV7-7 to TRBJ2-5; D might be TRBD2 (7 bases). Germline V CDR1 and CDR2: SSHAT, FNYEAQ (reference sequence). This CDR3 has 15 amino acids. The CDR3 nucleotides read TGTGCTAGCAGCTTCGCCGGGGGCGGGAGTGAGACCCAGTACTTC. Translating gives CASSFAGGGSETQYF.

The CDR3 DNA reads TGTGCCAGCAGCTTGTGGGGAACAGGGGGACAGCCCCAGCATTTT. Amino acids: CASSLWGTGGQPQHF. The chain combines TRBV5-6 with TRBJ1-5, with 8 bases that match TRBD1. Losses at the gene ends were 1 base for V and 7 bases for J; bases not matched to a gene: 7. From germline, CDR1 is SGHDT and CDR2 YYEEEE. The CDR3 contains 15 residues.

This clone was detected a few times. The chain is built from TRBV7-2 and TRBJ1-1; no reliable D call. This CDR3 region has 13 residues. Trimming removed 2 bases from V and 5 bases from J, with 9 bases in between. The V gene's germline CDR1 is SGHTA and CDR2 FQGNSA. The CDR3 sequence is CASSLNPGTEAFF. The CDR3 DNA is TGTGCCAGCAGCTTAAATCCGGGGACTGAAGCTTTCTTT.

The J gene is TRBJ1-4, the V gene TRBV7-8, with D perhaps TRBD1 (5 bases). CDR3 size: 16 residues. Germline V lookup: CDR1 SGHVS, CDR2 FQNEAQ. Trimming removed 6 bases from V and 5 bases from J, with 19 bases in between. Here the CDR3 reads CASSKRTFELNEKLFF. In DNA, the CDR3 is TGTGCCAGCAGTAAACGGACATTTGAACTGAATGAAAAACTGTTTTTT.

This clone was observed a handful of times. The CDR3 protein is CASTRTGGNEKLFF. The CDR3 nucleotides read TGTGCCAGCACAAGGACAGGGGGCAATGAAAAACTGTTTTTT. The V call is TRBV2, the J call TRBJ1-4; TRBD1 matches 11 bases. Trimming removed 7 bases from V and 5 bases from J; junction bases left unmatched: 3. The CDR3 consists of 14 residues. Germline CDR1 and CDR2: SNHLY and FYNNEI.

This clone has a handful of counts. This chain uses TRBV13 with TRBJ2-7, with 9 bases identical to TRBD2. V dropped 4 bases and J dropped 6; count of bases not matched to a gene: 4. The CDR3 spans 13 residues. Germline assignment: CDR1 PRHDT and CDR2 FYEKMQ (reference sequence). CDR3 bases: TGTGCCAGCAGCTGGCGGGGGGGCTCCGAGCAGTACTTC. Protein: CASSWRGGSEQYF.

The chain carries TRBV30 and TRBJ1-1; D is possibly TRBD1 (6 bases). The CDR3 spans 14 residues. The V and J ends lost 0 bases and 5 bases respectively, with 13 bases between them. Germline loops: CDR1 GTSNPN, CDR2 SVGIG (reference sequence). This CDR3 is CAWSVTGMTTEAFF. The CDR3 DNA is TGTGCCTGGAGTGTAACAGGGATGACGACTGAAGCTTTCTTT.

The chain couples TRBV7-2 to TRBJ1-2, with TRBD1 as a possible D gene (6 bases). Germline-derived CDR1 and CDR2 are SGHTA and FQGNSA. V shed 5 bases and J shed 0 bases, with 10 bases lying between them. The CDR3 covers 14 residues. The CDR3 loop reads CASSQRTANYGYTF. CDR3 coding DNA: TGTGCCAGCAGCCAGCGGACAGCTAACTATGGCTACACCTTC.

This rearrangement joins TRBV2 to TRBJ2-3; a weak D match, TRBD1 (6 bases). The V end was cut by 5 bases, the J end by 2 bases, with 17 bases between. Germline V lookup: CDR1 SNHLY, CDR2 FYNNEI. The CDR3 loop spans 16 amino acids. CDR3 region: CASSTPSGQITDTQYF. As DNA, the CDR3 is TGTGCCAGCAGTACCCCTTCCGGACAGATCACAGATACGCAGTATTTT.

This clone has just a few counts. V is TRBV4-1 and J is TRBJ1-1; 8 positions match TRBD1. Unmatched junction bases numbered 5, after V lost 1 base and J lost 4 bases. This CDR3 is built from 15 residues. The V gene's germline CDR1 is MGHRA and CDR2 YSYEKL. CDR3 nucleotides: TGCGCCAGCAGCCAAGTTCGGGACAGGAGCACTGAAGCTTTCTTT. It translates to CASSQVRDRSTEAFF.

CDR3: CASSSLGGSYEQYF. For the CDR3, the DNA is TGTGCCAGCAGTTCCCTCGGGGGTTCCTACGAGCAGTACTTC. The V gene is TRBV6-1, the J gene TRBJ2-7, with D possibly TRBD2 on 6 matching bases. V dropped 5 bases and J dropped 1 base, with 12 bases sitting between them. Germline CDR1 MNHNS, CDR2 SASEGT. The CDR3 totals 14 residues.

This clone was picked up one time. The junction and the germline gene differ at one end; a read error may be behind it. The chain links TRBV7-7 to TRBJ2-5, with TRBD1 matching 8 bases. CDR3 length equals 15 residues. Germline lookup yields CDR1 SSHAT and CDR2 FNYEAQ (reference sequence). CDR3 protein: CASSYGQGGRETQYF. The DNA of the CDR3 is TGTGCTAGCAGCTACGGACAGGGAGGTAGAGAGACCCAGTACTTC.

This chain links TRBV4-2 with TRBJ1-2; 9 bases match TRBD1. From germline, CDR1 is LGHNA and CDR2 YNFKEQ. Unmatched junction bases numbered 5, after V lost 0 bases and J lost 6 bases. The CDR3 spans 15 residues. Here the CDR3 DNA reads TGTGCCAGCAGCCAAGAGGGACAGGGATGGAATGGCTACACCTTC. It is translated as CASSQEGQGWNGYTF.

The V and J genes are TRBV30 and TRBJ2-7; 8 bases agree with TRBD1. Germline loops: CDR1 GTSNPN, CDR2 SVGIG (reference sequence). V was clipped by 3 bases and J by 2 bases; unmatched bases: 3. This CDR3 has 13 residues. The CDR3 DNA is TGTGCCTGGAGGAGGACAGGGACCTACGAGCAGTACTTC. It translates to CAWRRTGTYEQYF.

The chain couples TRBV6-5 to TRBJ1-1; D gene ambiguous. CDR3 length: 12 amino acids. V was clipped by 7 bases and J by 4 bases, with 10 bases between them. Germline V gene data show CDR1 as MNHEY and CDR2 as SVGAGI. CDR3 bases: TGTGCCAGCACCGACACAATCACTGAAGCTTTCTTT. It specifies CASTDTITEAFF.

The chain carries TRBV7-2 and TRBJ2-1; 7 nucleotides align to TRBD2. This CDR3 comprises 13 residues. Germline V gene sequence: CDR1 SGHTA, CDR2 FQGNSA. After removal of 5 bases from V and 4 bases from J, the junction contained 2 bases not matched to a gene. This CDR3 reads CASSEAGYNEQFF. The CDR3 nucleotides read TGTGCCAGCAGCGAAGCGGGGTACAATGAGCAGTTCTTC.